The 20 T cell receptor beta chains given below trace back to one sample, sequenced in a study of blood T cell repertoires in COVID-19. Here immunoSEQ multiplex PCR was the method, and the copy in TCRdb shows in-frame clones only, minus some. The sample lists roughly 230,000 clones, roughly 85% occurring once. The sample consisted of peripheral blood. The receptors originated from an elderly woman with acute or convalescent COVID-19.

The chain recombines TRBV7-2 with TRBJ2-5, with D tentatively TRBD2 (6 bases). This CDR3 is 13 amino acids long. Trimming removed 3 bases at V and 3 bases at J, with 8 bases between. Germline CDR1 is SGHTA and CDR2 is FQGNSA. The chain's CDR3 is CASSFGGEETQYF. The CDR3 DNA sequence: TGTGCCAGCAGCTTCGGGGGAGAAGAGACCCAGTACTTC.

V and J are TRBV19 and TRBJ1-2; TRBD1 agrees at 9 bases. Germline CDR1 reads LNHDA; CDR2 reads SQIVND (reference sequence). The length of the CDR3 is 18 residues. Trimming at V came to 5 bases and at J to 7 bases, leaving 20 bases not matched to a gene. CDR3 amino acids: CASSPSHTAVGTGTGYTF. For the CDR3, the DNA is TGTGCCAGTAGTCCCTCCCATACGGCGGTCGGGACAGGGACTGGCTACACCTTC.

This clone has only a few counts. The rearrangement uses TRBV7-2 and TRBJ2-1; tentative D call: TRBD2 (6 bases). Germline V gives CDR1 SGHTA, CDR2 FQGNSA. The CDR3 runs to 14 residues. V lost 4 bases to trimming and J lost 9 bases, with 16 bases between them. The CDR3: CASSSRGGGFEQFF. The CDR3 nucleotides are TGTGCCAGCAGCTCACGAGGCGGAGGGTTTGAGCAGTTCTTC.

The chain employs TRBV10-2 and TRBJ2-7; 9 nucleotides align to TRBD1. The CDR3 runs 17 residues. V lost 8 bases to trimming and J lost 7 bases; unmatched junction nucleotides: 21. Looked up from germline, CDR1 is WSHSY and CDR2 is SAAADI. CDR3 in DNA: TGCGCCAGCCCAAGGACAGGGGCGATTGATAAGACGGGGGAGCAGTACTTC. This encodes CASPRTGAIDKTGEQYF.

This chain connects TRBV2 to TRBJ1-1; D might be TRBD1 (6 bases). The V gene lost 5 bases and the J gene lost 4 bases, with 11 bases spanning the gap. The CDR3 contains 13 residues. Germline V gene sequence: CDR1 SNHLY, CDR2 FYNNEI. CDR3 sequence: CASSRQEVTEAFF. The CDR3 nucleotides read TGTGCCAGCAGTCGACAGGAAGTCACTGAAGCTTTCTTT.

In its sample, this clone was seen a few times. V is TRBV6-1 and J is TRBJ2-2; no definite D call. The germline V and J ends were trimmed by 2 bases and 8 bases, with 12 bases remaining between them. Germline V CDR1 and CDR2: MNHNS, SASEGT. The length of the CDR3 is 14 residues. Here the CDR3 DNA reads TGTGCCAGCAGTGAATCCCCGGTTGCGGGGGAGCTGTTTTTT. This translates into CASSESPVAGELFF.

The CDR3 DNA reads as TGTGCCAGCAGCCAAGCTCAGGTACAAGGGAGCACTGAAGCTTTCTTT. It is translated as CASSQAQVQGSTEAFF. The J gene is TRBJ1-1, the V gene TRBV3-1 (or the pseudogene TRBV3-2), with D unresolved. V was shortened by 1 base and J by 4 bases, with 16 bases between the two germline ends. CDR3 length: 16 amino acids. Germline loops: CDR1 LGHDT, CDR2 YNNKEL (reference sequence).

The V and J genes are TRBV5-1 and TRBJ2-5; a possible D gene is TRBD1 (6 bases). Germline values: CDR1 SGHRS, CDR2 YFSETQ. V was pared by 1 base and J by 0 bases, with 7 bases between. The CDR3 runs to 14 residues. DNA for the CDR3: TGCGCCAGCAGCTTGACAGGGAACCAAGAGACCCAGTACTTC. Protein: CASSLTGNQETQYF.

This chain links TRBV11-3 with TRBJ2-1; 8 bases map to TRBD1. The V gene end was trimmed by 5 bases and the J gene end by 15 bases; junction bases not matched to a gene: 9. CDR1 is SGHNT, CDR2 YENEEA, per germline. The CDR3 loop spans 12 amino acids. The CDR3 loop is CASSPPGQGSFF. CDR3 bases: TGTGCCAGCAGCCCCCCCGGACAGGGTTCGTTCTTC.

This clone was picked up one time. The J gene is TRBJ2-3, the V gene TRBV9; 9 bases agree with TRBD2. Germline V lookup: CDR1 SGDLS, CDR2 YYNGEE. Germline trimming cut 0 bases from V and 4 bases from J; bases unmatched to any gene: 3. The CDR3 consists of 15 residues. CDR3 nucleotide sequence: TGTGCCAGCAGCGTAGGCGGGGGGGCCGCAGATACGCAGTATTTT. Translating it yields CASSVGGGAADTQYF.

This chain connects TRBV19 to TRBJ1-6, with TRBD1 matching 9 bases. The CDR3 covers 16 residues. Germline V gene sequence: CDR1 LNHDA, CDR2 SQIVND (reference sequence). Trimming took 6 bases from V and 5 from J; bases not matched to a gene: 8. Here the CDR3 DNA reads TGTGCCAGTAGACCTCCGGGACAGGGTAATAATTCACCCCTCCACTTT. The encoded protein is CASRPPGQGNNSPLHF.

The CDR3 DNA reads TGTGCCAGCAGCTTTGGGGGCAGCGATGGCTACACCTTC. This encodes CASSFGGSDGYTF. V is TRBV7-9 and J is TRBJ1-2; perhaps TRBD1 as D (6 bases). Germline assignment: CDR1 SEHNR and CDR2 FQNEAQ (reference sequence). The V end was cut by 3 bases, the J end by 6 bases, with 11 bases between. The CDR3 contains 13 residues.

This clone showed up just a few times. The genes are TRBV10-3 and TRBJ1-2, with D perhaps matching TRBD1 (6 bases). Germline V gene lookup returns CDR1 ENHRY and CDR2 SYGVKD. This CDR3 comprises 14 residues. Trimming cost V 6 bases and J 4 bases, with 15 bases left between them. The CDR3 loop is CAIRDTGTFYGYTF. CDR3 DNA: TGTGCCATCAGGGACACAGGGACCTTCTATGGCTACACCTTC.

This clone occurred a few times. The J gene is TRBJ1-6, the V gene TRBV7-3; D is perhaps TRBD1 (5 bases). The CDR3 loop spans 15 amino acids. From germline, CDR1 is SGHTA and CDR2 FQGTGA. The V and J ends lost 4 bases and 8 bases respectively, with 15 bases between them. The CDR3 here is CASSWGAGGDSPLHF. The CDR3 coding sequence is TGTGCCAGCAGCTGGGGCGCCGGGGGAGATTCACCCCTCCACTTT.

The chain couples TRBV6-4 to TRBJ1-2; unclear D gene. V was clipped by 3 bases and J by 4 bases, with 12 bases between them. The CDR3 sequence is 14 residues long. Germline CDR1 reads MRHNA; CDR2 reads SNTAGT. The CDR3 region is CASSETFPGYGYTF. As DNA, the CDR3 is TGTGCCAGCAGTGAAACATTCCCAGGCTATGGCTACACCTTC.

The chain employs TRBV19 and TRBJ1-5; no clear D. The ends were cut back, 5 bases at V and 7 bases at J, with 12 bases in the middle. This CDR3 spans 13 amino acids. Germline values: CDR1 LNHDA, CDR2 SQIVND (reference sequence). The CDR3 nucleotides are TGTGCCAGTAGTGTAACGTCGGTCCAGCCCCAGCATTTT. Translation: CASSVTSVQPQHF.

The chain's CDR3 is CASSTHPSGTSVNTGELFF. CDR3 coding DNA: TGTGCCAGTAGTACCCATCCCTCAGGGACTAGCGTGAACACCGGGGAGCTGTTTTTT. The V gene is TRBV19, the J gene TRBJ2-2; 10 bases fit TRBD2. CDR1 is LNHDA, CDR2 SQIVND, per germline (reference sequence). This CDR3 comprises 19 residues. The trim removed 4 bases at V and 1 base at J, leaving 12 bases unmatched.

The chain links TRBV13 to TRBJ1-1; no reliable D call. The ends were cut back, 5 bases at V and 0 bases at J, with 19 bases in the middle. CDR1 and CDR2 from the germline V gene are PRHDT and FYEKMQ (reference sequence). The CDR3 has 17 residues. The CDR3 here is CASSPHLATSMNTEAFF. DNA for the CDR3: TGTGCCAGCAGCCCACACTTAGCGACATCAATGAACACTGAAGCTTTCTTT.

The chain uses TRBV4-2 and TRBJ1-5; TRBD1 matches 7 bases. Germline V CDR1 and CDR2: LGHNA, YNFKEQ. This CDR3 contains 15 residues. V lost 0 bases and J lost 7; bases outside the gene matches: 6. CDR3 residues: CASSQEGGGDQPQHF. The DNA for the CDR3 is TGTGCCAGCAGCCAAGAAGGAGGGGGCGACCAGCCCCAGCATTTT.

The V gene is TRBV7-2, the J gene TRBJ2-5; D is unresolved. Trimming removed 1 base at V and 10 bases at J, with 7 bases between. The germline gives CDR1 SGHTA, CDR2 FQGNSA. The CDR3 extends over 11 amino acids. The CDR3 DNA follows: TGTGCCAGCAGCTTAGGGAGTAACCAGTACTTC. This gives the protein CASSLGSNQYF.